This T cell receptor (beta chain) comes out of a study of T cell responses to AZD1222 COVID-19 vaccine. TCRdb's table, derived via immunoSEQ multiplex PCR, lists solely in-frame clones and lacks some. This table holds about 140,000 clones, about 89% found once. Points on this clone: Antigen specificity is unknown.

Findings of the study overall: As reported, nearly half of all spike-specific TCRs target variant regions that are unmutated.

V lost 8 bases and J 1 base, leaving 14 bases between the germline ends. This CDR3 has 14 residues. Looked up from germline, CDR1 is MDHEN and CDR2 is SYDVKM. The genes are TRBV28 and TRBJ1-1; possibly TRBD1 for D (5 bases). The sample was peripheral blood, taken 28 days after the second dose of the MenACWY control vaccine. The receptor was isolated from an adult who received the MenACWY meningococcal vaccine as a control. This CDR3 reads CASFPAGRNTEAFF. The DNA of the CDR3 is TGTGCCAGCTTCCCTGCAGGGAGGAACACTGAAGCTTTCTTT.